Listed here are 6 T cell receptor beta chains from one sample, sequenced in a study of blood T cell repertoires in COVID-19. Sequencing used immunoSEQ multiplex PCR; TCRdb keeps in-frame clones, though not all of them. The repertoire consists of under 150,000 clones, with roughly 86% occurring once and the leading ten covering 15% to 20%. Sequencing was performed on peripheral blood. These TCRs come from a woman aged 50 to 65 who had recovered from COVID-19.

V and J are TRBV18 and TRBJ1-1; a possible D gene is TRBD1 (5 bases). Germline lookup yields CDR1 KGHSH and CDR2 LQKENI. The V gene lost 3 bases and the J gene lost 2 bases, with 13 bases spanning the gap. The CDR3 is made up of 15 amino acids. This chain's CDR3 is CASSPRSGVNTEAFF. The CDR3 bases are TGTGCCAGCTCACCTCGGTCGGGGGTAAACACTGAAGCTTTCTTT. The variable domain in full, completed from reference TRBV18 and TRBJ1-1, reads NAGVMQNPRHLVRRRGQEARLRCSPMKGHSHVYWYRQLPEEGLKFMVYLQKENIIDESGMPKERFSAEFPKEGPSILRIQQVVRGDSAAYFCASSPRSGVNTEAFFGQGTRLTVV.

The DNA for the CDR3 is TGTGCCAGCAGCTATAGCGGGAGGGCCCCGAATGAGCAGTTCTTC. Protein sequence: CASSYSGRAPNEQFF. V is TRBV9 and J is TRBJ2-1; 11 nucleotides match TRBD2. CDR1 is SGDLS and CDR2 is YYNGEE in the germline V gene. J lost 7 bases, V lost 4 bases, and 7 bases had no gene match. The CDR3 contains 15 residues.

In this sample, this clone turned up a few times. J is TRBJ1-2 and V is TRBV7-9; D is unresolved. V was cut by 5 bases and J by 5 bases, with 18 bases left in between. Per germline, CDR1 SEHNR and CDR2 FQNEAQ (reference sequence). This CDR3 contains 15 residues. The CDR3 sequence is CASSGSEAGIYGYTF. DNA for the CDR3: TGTGCCAGCAGCGGAAGTGAAGCCGGGATTTATGGCTACACCTTC.

The chain combines TRBV5-4 with TRBJ2-2; tentatively, D is TRBD1 (6 bases). V lost 0 bases and J 3 bases, leaving 12 bases between the germline ends. This CDR3 is 16 amino acids long. In germline, CDR1 is SGHNT, CDR2 YYREEE (reference sequence). This CDR3 is CASSLGGHRYTGELFF. CDR3 sequence (DNA): TGTGCCAGCAGCTTGGGGGGACATCGTTACACCGGGGAGCTGTTTTTT.

J is TRBJ1-1 and V is TRBV2; D unclear. Per germline, CDR1 SNHLY and CDR2 FYNNEI. This CDR3 is built from 12 residues. V dropped 2 bases and J dropped 6 bases, with 7 bases sitting between them. The CDR3 DNA reads as TGTGCCAGCAGTGAATGGGAGGCTGAAGCTTTCTTT. This translates into CASSEWEAEAFF.

V usage is TRBV3-1 (or the pseudogene TRBV3-2) and J usage is TRBJ2-7, with D unresolved. Germline V gene sequence: CDR1 LGHDT, CDR2 YNNKEL (reference sequence). The CDR3 is made up of 16 amino acids. V lost 3 bases and J 6 bases, leaving 21 bases between the germline ends. The CDR3, as DNA: TGTGCCAGCAGCCAGTCCCCTCCGGCCGCGCCGGGCGAGCAGTACTTC. Amino acids: CASSQSPPAAPGEQYF.